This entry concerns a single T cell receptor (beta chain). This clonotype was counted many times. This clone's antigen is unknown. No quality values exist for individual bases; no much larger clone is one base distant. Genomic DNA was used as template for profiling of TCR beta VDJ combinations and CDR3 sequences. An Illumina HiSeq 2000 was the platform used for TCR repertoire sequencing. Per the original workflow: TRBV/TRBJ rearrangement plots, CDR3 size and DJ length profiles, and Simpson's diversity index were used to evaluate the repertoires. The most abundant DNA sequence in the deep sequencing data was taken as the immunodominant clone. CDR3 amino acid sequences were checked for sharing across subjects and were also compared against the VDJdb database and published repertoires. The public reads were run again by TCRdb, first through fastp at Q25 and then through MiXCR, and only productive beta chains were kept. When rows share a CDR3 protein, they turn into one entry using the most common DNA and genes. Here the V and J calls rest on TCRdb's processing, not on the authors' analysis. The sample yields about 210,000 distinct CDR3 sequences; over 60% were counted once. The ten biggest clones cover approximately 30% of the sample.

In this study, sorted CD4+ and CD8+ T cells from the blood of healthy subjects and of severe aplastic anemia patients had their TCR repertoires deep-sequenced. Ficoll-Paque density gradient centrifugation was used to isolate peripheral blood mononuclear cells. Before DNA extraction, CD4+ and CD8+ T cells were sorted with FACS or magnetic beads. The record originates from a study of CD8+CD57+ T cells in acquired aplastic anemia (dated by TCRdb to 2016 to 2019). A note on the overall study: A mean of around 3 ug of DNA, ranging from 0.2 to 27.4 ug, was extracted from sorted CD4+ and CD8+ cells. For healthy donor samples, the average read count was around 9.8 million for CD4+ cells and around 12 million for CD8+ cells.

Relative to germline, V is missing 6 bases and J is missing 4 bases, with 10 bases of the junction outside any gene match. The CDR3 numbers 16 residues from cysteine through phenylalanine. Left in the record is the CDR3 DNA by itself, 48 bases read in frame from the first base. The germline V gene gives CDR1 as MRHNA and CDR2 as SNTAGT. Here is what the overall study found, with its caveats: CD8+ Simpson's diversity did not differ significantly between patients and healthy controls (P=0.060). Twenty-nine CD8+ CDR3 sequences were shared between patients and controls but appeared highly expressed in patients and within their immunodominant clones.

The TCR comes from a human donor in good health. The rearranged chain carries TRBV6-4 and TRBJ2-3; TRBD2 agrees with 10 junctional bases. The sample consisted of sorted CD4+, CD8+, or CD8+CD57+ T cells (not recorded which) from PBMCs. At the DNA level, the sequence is TGTGCCAGCAGCGAGACAGCGGGGGGGAGGGCAGATACGCAGTATTTT. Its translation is CASSETAGGRADTQYF.